The clone carrying this T cell receptor beta chain has at least ten counts. Its target is unknown. The entry originates in a study of spatial heterogeneity in lung cancer. Study context: Counts of TCR transcripts in tumor regions correlated strongly with a T cell module score (derived from matched bulk RNA-seq).

Trimming took 1 base from V and 4 from J, leaving 11 bases between them. Germline V gives CDR1 MDHEN, CDR2 SYDVKM. The CDR3 has 15 residues. TCRdb called the 5' RACE reads again in MiXCR, with one record for every CDR3 protein. The sample contains about 100,000 distinct CDR3 sequences, 4% to 4.5% of which appear only once. Study-level findings and limits: One measure, the expanded intratumoral alpha and beta TCR count, tracked tumor mutation counts.

The time point is: sample taken at primary tumor resection. Tumor, nontumor lung or frozen PBMC supplied whole RNA that was sequenced unsorted. Source: lung tumor tissue, taken at surgery. This rearrangement joins TRBV28 to TRBJ2-1; tentative D call: TRBD2 (6 bases). The sequence was collected from a male donor with early-stage non-small cell lung cancer. CDR3 sequence (DNA): TGTGCCAGCAGTTTATTTTCGGGAGAATACAATGAGCAGTTCTTC. Protein product: CASSLFSGEYNEQFF.